The 4 T cell receptor beta chains listed next were all sequenced from one sample in a study of graft-versus-host responses after intestinal transplantation. Their cognate antigens are unknown. The repertoire was sequenced with immunoSEQ multiplex PCR; TCRdb's copy has only in-frame clones and lacks some. The data contain around 64,000 clones, around 93% of them singletons. Material: unstimulated CD4+ T cells sorted from spleen or lymph node cells, obtained before transplant. Receptors were obtained from a human donor who was the organ donor for an intestinal transplant.

As to this clone: The junction departs from the called germline gene at one end, perhaps through a read error. The rearrangement joins TRBV14 to TRBJ2-1; 7 nucleotides agree with TRBD2. CDR3 size: 16 residues. Germline loops: CDR1 SGHDN, CDR2 FVKESK. The CDR3 sequence: CASGHFFAGEGNEQFF. In DNA form, the CDR3 reads TGTGCCAGCGGCCACTTCTTCGCGGGGGAAGGCAATGAGCAGTTCTTC.

The chain joins TRBV6-1 to TRBJ2-5; a possible D gene is TRBD1 (6 bases). Trimming cost V 6 bases and J 10 bases, with 12 bases left between them. The germline V gene encodes CDR1 MNHNS and CDR2 SASEGT. This CDR3 is built from 11 residues. The CDR3 loop is CASSRGPSQYF. The CDR3 DNA is TGTGCCAGCAGCAGGGGACCCAGCCAGTACTTC.

V and J are TRBV25-1 and TRBJ2-5; the match to TRBD1 covers 9 bases. There are 18 residues in the CDR3. Germline CDR1 reads MGHDK; CDR2 reads SYGVNS. V dropped 3 bases and J dropped 3; count of bases not matched to a gene: 14. For the CDR3, the DNA is TGTGCCAGCAGTGATCGGGGAACAGGGGGCGCACGGGAAGAGACCCAGTACTTC. Its protein is CASSDRGTGGAREETQYF.

This chain links TRBV4-3 with TRBJ2-5, with 8 nucleotides matching TRBD2. The end of the DNA is better explained by TRBJ2-7, so the J call may be wrong. This CDR3 spans 16 amino acids. Germline V gene data show CDR1 as LGHNA and CDR2 as YSLEER. The CDR3 is CASSQDRGGAPYEQYF. For the CDR3, the DNA is TGCGCCAGCAGCCAAGATCGGGGGGGGGCACCCTACGAGCAGTACTTC.